The sequence of this T cell receptor beta chain was determined in a study of shared clonotypes between healthy human individuals. Points from the study as a whole: Approximately 5% of naive CD4 clonotypes were shared across four donors.

This CDR3 has 14 amino acids. Germline assignment: CDR1 MNHEY and CDR2 SVGAGI. V was pared by 6 bases and J by 6 bases, with 7 bases of the junction left unmatched. Data came from immunoSEQ multiplex PCR; TCRdb stores just in-frame clones and leaves some out. Seen here are about 380,000 clones, about 96% observed once, and the top ten hold around 0.3%. This clone has just one count. As yet, its antigen is unknown. V gene TRBV6-5 combines with J gene TRBJ1-5; 8 bases line up with TRBD1. This clonotype originated in a man aged 30-40 years in good health. The sequenced sample consisted of memory CD8+ T cells sorted from blood. Described subset: CD45RO+ cells pooled with CCR7-negative TemRA cells. This CDR3 is CASSPDRETQPQHF. In DNA, the CDR3 is TGTGCCAGCAGCCCGGACAGGGAGACTCAGCCCCAGCATTTT.